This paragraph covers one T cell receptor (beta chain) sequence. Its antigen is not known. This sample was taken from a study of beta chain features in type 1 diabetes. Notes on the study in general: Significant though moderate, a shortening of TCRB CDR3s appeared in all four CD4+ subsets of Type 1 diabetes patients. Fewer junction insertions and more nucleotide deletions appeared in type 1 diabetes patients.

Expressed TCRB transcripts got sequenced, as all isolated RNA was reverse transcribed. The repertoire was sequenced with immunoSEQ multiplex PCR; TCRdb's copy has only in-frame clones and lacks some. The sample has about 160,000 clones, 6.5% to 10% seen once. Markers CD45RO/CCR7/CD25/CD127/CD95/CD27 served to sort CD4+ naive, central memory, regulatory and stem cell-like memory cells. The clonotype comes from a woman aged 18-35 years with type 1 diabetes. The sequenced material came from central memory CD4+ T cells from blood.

For the CDR3, the DNA is TGTGCCAGCGGCGGGAGGGCGCATGAGCAGTTCTTC. It specifies CASGGRAHEQFF. This rearrangement joins TRBV7-3 to TRBJ2-1, with 9 bases that match TRBD2. V shed 8 bases and J 8 bases; nucleotides not matched to a gene: 4. CDR3 length equals 12 residues. Germline V gene lookup returns CDR1 SGHTA and CDR2 FQGTGA. The variable domain in full, completed from reference TRBV7-3 and TRBJ2-1, reads GAGVSQTPSNKVTEKGKYVELRCDPISGHTALYWYRQSLGQGPEFLIYFQGTGAADDSGLPNDRFFAVRPEGSVSTLKIQRTERGDSAVYLCASGGRAHEQFFGPGTRLTVL.